The 32 T cell receptor beta chains below come from one sample, sequenced in a study of T cells in localized non-small cell lung cancer (dated by TCRdb to the early 2020s). The protocol used for the library was the immunoSEQ multiplex PCR assay. TCRdb obtained this table from immuneACCESS and retained in-frame rearrangements with V and J assigned. These tables miss some clones; where compared with another copy, unresolved V genes account for less than half of the shortfall, and the remainder is unexplained. This sample holds 50,000 to 70,000 clones; roughly 79% were observed only once. The ten top clones hold around 4.8% of the sample. The material was PBMCs, obtained before any cancer treatment. These receptors were taken from a man aged 40 to 70 with stage II lung adenocarcinoma.

The gene calls are TRBV25-1 and TRBJ1-3; the D gene is possibly TRBD1 (5 bases). From germline, CDR1 is MGHDK and CDR2 SYGVNS. The CDR3 consists of 12 residues. Trimming pared 9 bases from V and 8 bases from J, leaving 14 bases between. The CDR3 DNA reads TGTGCCAGTCAAACGGGGGATGACACCATATATTTT. Translation gives CASQTGDDTIYF.

The V and J genes are TRBV5-1 and TRBJ2-7; 12 bases fit TRBD1. With 6 bases clipped from V and 5 bases from J, the junction kept 6 bases outside the gene matches. The CDR3 contains 14 residues. Germline V gives CDR1 SGHRS, CDR2 YFSETQ. CDR3: CASTRDRGPDEQYF. The CDR3 DNA reads TGCGCCAGCACTCGGGACAGGGGGCCCGACGAGCAGTACTTC.

This clone is a singleton in its sample. The DNA of the CDR3 is TGTGCCAGCAGCCCCGACTTCCTCCTAGGGAATGAGCAGTTCTTC. The encoded protein is CASSPDFLLGNEQFF. V gene TRBV4-2 combines with J gene TRBJ2-1; unclear D gene. The CDR3 has 15 residues. Trimming left V 4 bases short and J 7 bases short, with 17 bases between. Germline CDR1 and CDR2: LGHNA and YNFKEQ.

The chain links TRBV2 to TRBJ1-1, with D tentatively TRBD1 (6 bases). The CDR3 length is 17 residues. Trimming left V 8 bases short and J 2 bases short, with 24 bases between. Germline CDR1 is SNHLY and CDR2 is FYNNEI. The CDR3 DNA is TGTGCCAGCCCGGGGAGGGGGGCCGAAAATTTAAACACTGAAGCTTTCTTT. It codes for CASPGRGAENLNTEAFF. Drawing the rest from reference TRBV2 and TRBJ1-1, the complete variable domain is EPEVTQTPSHQVTQMGQEVILRCVPISNHLYFYWYRQILGQKVEFLVSFYNNEISEKSEIFDDQFSVERPDGSNFTLKIRSTKLEDSAMYFCASPGRGAENLNTEAFFGQGTRLTVV.

J is TRBJ2-5 and V is TRBV5-6; no firm D call. Germline CDR1 SGHDT, CDR2 YYEEEE. The CDR3 extends over 13 amino acids. The V gene lost 6 bases and the J gene lost 5 bases, with 14 bases spanning the gap. This chain's CDR3 is CASTFGRGETQYF. As DNA, the CDR3 is TGTGCCAGCACCTTCGGGCGAGGTGAGACCCAGTACTTC.

The rearrangement joins TRBV29-1 to TRBJ2-2, with TRBD1 matching 7 bases. Germline V CDR1 and CDR2: SQVTM, ANQGSEA. V was pared by 4 bases and J by 4 bases, with 3 bases of the junction left unmatched. This CDR3 comprises 13 residues. The CDR3 spells CSVVRGRTGELFF. CDR3 coding DNA: TGCAGCGTTGTTAGGGGGCGCACCGGGGAGCTGTTTTTT.

This chain links TRBV5-4 with TRBJ2-1; 9 bases line up with TRBD1. In germline, CDR1 is SGHNT, CDR2 YYREEE (reference sequence). The length of the CDR3 is 15 residues. The V segment lost 4 bases and the J segment 6 bases; nucleotides outside the gene matches: 8. CDR3 amino acids: CASSPRDREGNEQFF. The CDR3 nucleotides read TGTGCCAGCAGCCCCCGGGACAGGGAGGGCAATGAGCAGTTCTTC.

This chain connects TRBV4-1 to TRBJ2-3; 7 bases are a match to TRBD2. CDR1 MGHRA and CDR2 YSYEKL come from the germline V gene. The CDR3 is 13 amino acids. The V segment lost 4 bases and the J segment 8 bases; nucleotides outside the gene matches: 6. Here the CDR3 DNA reads TGCGCCAGCAGCCCTTTTGGGGGGGGTACGCAGTATTTT. It codes for CASSPFGGGTQYF.

The chain links TRBV4-2 to TRBJ1-1; D is ambiguous. Trimming pared 1 base from V and 7 bases from J, leaving 13 bases between. The CDR3 loop spans 14 amino acids. Germline CDR1 and CDR2: LGHNA and YNFKEQ. CDR3 residues: CASSQVQQRNEAFF. The CDR3 nucleotides read TGTGCCAGCAGCCAAGTCCAACAGAGGAATGAAGCTTTCTTT.

The V gene is TRBV4-1, the J gene TRBJ1-5; 7 bases match TRBD1. V lost 0 bases, J lost 3 bases, and 2 bases stayed unmatched. The CDR3 covers 15 residues. From germline, CDR1 is MGHRA and CDR2 YSYEKL. The CDR3 is CASSQETGYNQPQHF. The CDR3 DNA reads TGCGCCAGCAGCCAAGAGACAGGGTACAATCAGCCCCAGCATTTT.

The table lists this clone with a few counts. The gene calls are TRBV19 and TRBJ1-1; a weak D match, TRBD1 (6 bases). Trimming stripped 4 bases from V and 8 bases from J, with 14 bases between. This CDR3 comprises 13 residues. Germline CDR1 is LNHDA and CDR2 is SQIVND (reference sequence). CDR3 in DNA: TGTGCCAGTAGTACAGGGGCGAACCTCGAAGCTTTCTTT. Its protein is CASSTGANLEAFF.

This chain connects TRBV5-4 to TRBJ2-7; D gene unclear. V was trimmed by 1 base and J by 2 bases, leaving 4 bases between them. This CDR3 has 12 amino acids. From germline, CDR1 is SGHNT and CDR2 YYREEE (reference sequence). The CDR3 nucleotides are TGTGCCAGCAGCTTGCCTCCCTACGAGCAGTACTTC. Amino acids: CASSLPPYEQYF.

This clone is a singleton in its sample. This chain uses TRBV13 with TRBJ1-2; maybe TRBD1 (6 bases). The germline V gene encodes CDR1 PRHDT and CDR2 FYEKMQ (reference sequence). V lost 5 bases to trimming and J lost 4 bases, with 20 bases between them. This CDR3 contains 16 residues. CDR3 nucleotide sequence: TGTGCCAGCAGCGCCCGACGCAGGGGACTGGGCTATGGCTACACCTTC. Its protein is CASSARRRGLGYGYTF.

This chain joins TRBV5-8 and TRBJ2-5, with a tentative D call TRBD1 (6 bases). CDR3 length equals 15 residues. Trimming stripped 4 bases from V and 2 bases from J, with 15 bases between. Germline-derived CDR1 and CDR2 are SGHTS and YDEGEE. DNA for the CDR3: TGTGCCAGCAGCCTCGGGACAATCGGACAAGAGACCCAGTACTTC. Translated, it gives CASSLGTIGQETQYF.

The chain uses TRBV7-8 and TRBJ2-7; no firm D call. The V end was cut by 1 base, the J end by 7 bases, with 11 bases between. Germline V gene lookup returns CDR1 SGHVS and CDR2 FQNEAQ. This CDR3 spans 13 amino acids. CDR3 sequence reads: CASSLDSLGEQYF. Written as DNA, the CDR3 is TGTGCCAGCAGCTTAGACTCGCTGGGGGAGCAGTACTTC. The full variable domain, completed using reference TRBV7-8 and TRBJ2-7, is GAGVSQSPRYKVAKRGQDVALRCDPISGHVSLFWYQQALGQGPEFLTYFQNEAQLDKSGLPSDRFFAERPEGSVSTLKIQRTQQEDSAVYLCASSLDSLGEQYFGPGTRLTVT.

The J gene is TRBJ1-2, the V gene TRBV6-5, with D possibly being TRBD1 (5 bases). V was cut by 2 bases and J by 0 bases, with 7 bases left in between. CDR1 and CDR2 (germline): MNHEY, SVGAGI. The length of the CDR3 is 14 residues. CDR3 amino acids: CASSYRQTNYGYTF. The CDR3, as DNA: TGTGCCAGCAGTTACCGACAGACTAACTATGGCTACACCTTC.

This rearrangement joins TRBV6-1 to TRBJ1-2, with D tentatively TRBD1 (5 bases). The CDR3 has 15 amino acids. The V and J ends lost 5 bases and 4 bases respectively, with 17 bases between them. Germline CDR1 MNHNS, CDR2 SASEGT. In DNA form, the CDR3 reads TGTGCCAGCAGTCCGCGGGGGTGGGAAACCTATGGCTACACCTTC. Encoded protein: CASSPRGWETYGYTF.

The J gene is TRBJ1-1, the V gene TRBV5-4, with TRBD1 as a possible D gene (5 bases). Deletions cut 3 bases from V and 3 bases from J, with 9 bases between. Germline V lookup: CDR1 SGHNT, CDR2 YYREEE (reference sequence). The CDR3 is 13 amino acids. The CDR3 sequence: CASSSGRYTEAFF. The CDR3 bases are TGTGCCAGCAGCTCGGGACGGTACACTGAAGCTTTCTTT.

The CDR3 reads CASSLEPGLAGLQETQYF. The CDR3, as DNA: TGTGCCAGCAGCTTAGAACCGGGACTAGCGGGTCTCCAAGAGACCCAGTACTTC. The rearrangement joins TRBV11-2 to TRBJ2-5; 12 nucleotides agree with TRBD2. The CDR3 runs 18 residues. J gave up 1 base and V 0 bases, and 6 bases lay outside the gene matches. CDR1 is SGHAT and CDR2 is FQNNGV in the germline V gene.

The chain carries TRBV25-1 and TRBJ1-6; D unresolved. The V end was cut by 1 base, the J end by 7 bases, with 8 bases between. Germline V gene lookup returns CDR1 MGHDK and CDR2 SYGVNS. CDR3 length equals 14 residues. The CDR3: CASSEWGSNSPLHF. The CDR3 DNA sequence: TGTGCCAGCAGTGAATGGGGTTCAAATTCACCCCTCCACTTT. The full variable domain, rest sourced from reference TRBV25-1 and TRBJ1-6, is EADIYQTPRYLVIGTGKKITLECSQTMGHDKMYWYQQDPGMELHLIHYSYGVNSTEKGDLSSESTVSRIRTEHFPLTLESARPSHTSQYLCASSEWGSNSPLHFGNGTRLTVT.

The table lists this clone with a few counts. The V and J genes are TRBV5-4 and TRBJ1-1; weak D call: TRBD1 (6 bases). Germline V gene sequence: CDR1 SGHNT, CDR2 YYREEE (reference sequence). The CDR3 runs to 15 residues. With 0 bases removed from V and 7 bases from J, the gap between germline ends came to 16 bases. The DNA of the CDR3 is TGTGCCAGCAGCTTGGGAGGGGGTGGAATGAGTGAAGCTTTCTTT. It specifies CASSLGGGGMSEAFF.

In regard to this clone: Other DNA sequences in this specimen translate into the identical CDR3. The chain links TRBV18 to TRBJ2-5; D not resolved. The CDR3 is 14 residues long. V gave up 3 bases and J gave up 1 base, with 9 bases separating them. Looked up from germline, CDR1 is KGHSH and CDR2 is LQKENI. CDR3 in amino acids: CASSPRSTQETQYF. In DNA form, the CDR3 reads TGTGCCAGCTCACCGAGGTCGACCCAAGAGACCCAGTACTTC.

The chain joins TRBV5-6 to TRBJ1-3; D gene uncertain. CDR1 and CDR2 from the germline V gene are SGHDT and YYEEEE. The V end lost 4 bases, the J end lost 3 bases, and 11 bases lay between the germline ends. CDR3 length: 14 amino acids. DNA of the CDR3: TGTGCCAGCAGCGTTACAGACCTTGGAAACACCATATATTTT. Encoded protein: CASSVTDLGNTIYF.

The chain joins TRBV7-8 to TRBJ2-5, with D maybe TRBD1 (7 bases). Germline V gives CDR1 SGHVS, CDR2 FQNEAQ. CDR3 length: 17 amino acids. Trimming removed 1 base from V and 10 bases from J, with 25 bases in between. The CDR3 reads CASSLGLDRDLRRDQYF. In DNA, the CDR3 is TGTGCCAGCAGCTTAGGTCTCGACAGGGATCTTCGGAGGGACCAGTACTTC.

The rearrangement links TRBV19 to TRBJ1-1; 9 bases are a match to TRBD1. Germline CDR1 and CDR2: LNHDA and SQIVND (reference sequence). The CDR3 sequence is 16 residues long. V lost 7 bases to trimming and J lost 4 bases; unmatched junction nucleotides: 13. CDR3 nucleotide sequence: TGTGCCAGTAACGACCGCACACAGGGGGCGAGCACTGAAGCTTTCTTT. This translates into CASNDRTQGASTEAFF.

The chain links TRBV2 to TRBJ1-5; D not resolved. Germline lookup yields CDR1 SNHLY and CDR2 FYNNEI. V was shortened by 1 base and J by 0 bases, with 13 bases between the two germline ends. The CDR3 is 17 residues long. The CDR3 coding sequence is TGTGCCAGCAGTGAAGGCATCTTGGCAGATAGCAATCAGCCCCAGCATTTT. Its translation: CASSEGILADSNQPQHF.

This clone has a handful of counts. The J gene is TRBJ2-1, the V gene TRBV5-1; no reliable D call. The CDR3 covers 15 residues. Germline CDR1 and CDR2: SGHRS and YFSETQ. The V gene lost 0 bases and the J gene lost 0 bases, with 7 bases spanning the gap. The CDR3 coding sequence is TGCGCCAGCAGCTTGGGGGGTGTCTCCTACAATGAGCAGTTCTTC. Its translation is CASSLGGVSYNEQFF.

The genes are TRBV21-1 and TRBJ2-7; TRBD2, the D gene given by the table, was not confirmed from the DNA. TRBV21-1 is a known pseudogene. The CDR3 consists of 20 residues. CDR3 bases: TGTGCCAGCAGCAGACCCACCCTTGGGACTAGCGGGAGGCACTGGGGCGAGCAGTACTTC. As protein: CASSRPTLGTSGRHWGEQYF.

This chain joins TRBV6-5 and TRBJ1-1; D unresolved. V was cut by 6 bases and J by 1 base, with 9 bases left in between. This CDR3 has 13 amino acids. Germline V gives CDR1 MNHEY, CDR2 SVGAGI. In DNA form, the CDR3 reads TGTGCCAGCAGCGCCCCCGAGAACACTGAAGCTTTCTTT. Its protein is CASSAPENTEAFF.

This clone was counted a single time. The chain is built from TRBV4-1 and TRBJ1-2, with a possible D match to TRBD1 (6 bases). The CDR3 covers 14 residues. Germline loops: CDR1 MGHRA, CDR2 YSYEKL. The germline V and J ends were trimmed by 5 bases and 0 bases, with 10 bases remaining between them. The DNA of the CDR3 is TGCGCCAGCAGCAAGACAGGTGCTAACTATGGCTACACCTTC. Its protein is CASSKTGANYGYTF.

The chain has TRBV6-6 and TRBJ2-7; 7 bases agree with TRBD2. Germline V gives CDR1 MNHNY, CDR2 SVGAGI (reference sequence). CDR3 length: 14 amino acids. Trimming at V came to 0 bases and at J to 7 bases, leaving 6 bases not matched to a gene. The CDR3 region is CASSYSPLAPEQYF. The CDR3 DNA sequence: TGTGCCAGCAGTTACTCTCCACTAGCGCCTGAGCAGTACTTC.

This clone appeared a few times. J is TRBJ1-1 and V is TRBV4-1, with no clear D. Trimming removed 1 base at V and 4 bases at J, with 16 bases between. The CDR3 covers 16 residues. CDR1 is MGHRA and CDR2 is YSYEKL in the germline V gene. The CDR3 region is CASSQALRGGGTEAFF. CDR3 sequence (DNA): TGCGCCAGCAGCCAAGCCCTTCGGGGAGGAGGCACTGAAGCTTTCTTT.